A selection of T cell receptor beta chains follows, all from one sample in a study of CXCR3-negative and CXCR3-positive naive CD8 T cells. TCRdb re-called the 5' RACE reads, yielding one record per CDR3 amino acid sequence without DNA. Its listing shows 4,000 to 6,000 distinct CDR3 sequences. The sequenced sample consisted of naive CXCR3+ CD8+ T cells from blood. These receptor sequences come from a human donor in good health. Some clones in this sample may be carry-over from other donors' samples. CDR3s include the opening cysteine and the closing phenylalanine or tryptophan. Fields, in order: J gene, V gene, clone size, CDR3 protein. Clone size is stated in some rows and not others, as once, few, many or a class when expanded.

>TRBJ2-1|TRBV5-5|medium-sized
CASNVGQGSDEQFF
>TRBJ2-7|TRBV13|NA
CASRNSGGPYEQYF
>TRBJ2-1|TRBV7-8|medium-sized
CASSTNPGTGEGSSYNEQFF
>TRBJ2-1|TRBV20-1|medium-sized
CSARDLAAYNEQFF
>TRBJ2-2|TRBV6-6|NA
CAAHAGQQTGELFF
>TRBJ2-7|TRBV28|NA
CASSLTGLDYEQYF
>TRBJ2-3|TRBV12-3/TRBV12-4|medium-sized
CASSPTSDNTDTQYF
>TRBJ1-1|TRBV6-5|NA
CASSYSRTSNTEAFF
>TRBJ2-1|TRBV29-1|medium-sized
CSVVEREGLPSYNEQFF
>TRBJ2-5|TRBV20-1|NA
CSAPGQGLETQYF
>TRBJ2-3|TRBV6-5|NA
CASSTLAGGTTDTQYF
>TRBJ2-7|TRBV10-3|large
CAISEGGTAAYEQYF
>TRBJ2-1|TRBV10-3|NA
CATTAESSYNEQFF
>TRBJ2-2|TRBV28|medium-sized
CASSLPGKVGELFF
>TRBJ2-1|TRBV13|medium-sized
CASSLVGPGQEIYNEQFF
>TRBJ2-1|TRBV5-1|medium-sized
CASSLASSYIYNEQFF
>TRBJ2-1|TRBV27|medium-sized
CASSALNEQFF
>TRBJ1-2|TRBV12-3/TRBV12-4|NA
CASTAPGTGGSSYGYTF
>TRBJ2-5|TRBV6-6|medium-sized
CASSYLVREGPGETQYF
>TRBJ2-7|TRBV25-1|NA
CASGLIYEQYF
>TRBJ1-1|TRBV5-1|medium-sized
CASSSPDVMNTEAFF
>TRBJ1-1|TRBV2|NA
CASSEPRGNTEAFF
>TRBJ2-5|TRBV5-1|NA
CASSLAKGEYQETQYF
>TRBJ1-4|TRBV6-2/TRBV6-3|NA
CASNLGPLEKLFF
>TRBJ2-4|TRBV5-6|large
CASSLGLAKNIQYF
>TRBJ2-1|TRBV5-8|medium-sized
CARLAGDYNEQFF
>TRBJ2-1|TRBV10-3|NA
CAMGAGDNEQFF
>TRBJ2-1|TRBV14|NA
CASSQDGASTYNEQFF
>TRBJ1-1|TRBV30|large
CAYDEGTEAFF
>TRBJ1-4|TRBV28|NA
CASSSAGTASEKLFF
>TRBJ1-1|TRBV12-3/TRBV12-4|medium-sized
CASSDSGQGRAEAFF
>TRBJ2-5|TRBV7-9|medium-sized
CASSFSLVAETQYF
>TRBJ2-5|TRBV11-2|NA
CASSAGTSGETQYF
>TRBJ2-5|TRBV2|NA
CASSPPAGETQYF
>TRBJ1-3|TRBV29-1|medium-sized
CSVWGRGNTIYF
>TRBJ2-1|TRBV6-5|medium-sized
CASILTRSSYNEQFF
>TRBJ1-1|TRBV30|medium-sized
CAWSVGRVNTEAFF
>TRBJ2-2|TRBV7-2|medium-sized
CASSTRPGELFF
>TRBJ2-7|TRBV29-1|medium-sized
CSVSGTGSGDYEQYF
>TRBJ1-1|TRBV19|medium-sized
CASAGTTLNTEAFF
>TRBJ2-7|TRBV5-5|NA
CASSLVGTGTYEQYF
>TRBJ1-4|TRBV27|NA
CASSLSPAGGMDEKLFF
>TRBJ2-7|TRBV4-1|NA
CASSPGLAATYEQYF
>TRBJ1-4|TRBV12-3/TRBV12-4|medium-sized
CASRKNRINEKLFF
>TRBJ2-1|TRBV10-2|NA
CASRLASGYNEQFF
>TRBJ2-2|TRBV29-1|medium-sized
CSGQGANTGELFF
>TRBJ2-1|TRBV4-2|NA
CASSQGVAGVNNEQFF
>TRBJ2-5|TRBV5-1|NA
CASSELVGETQYF
>TRBJ1-2|TRBV7-2|medium-sized
CASSLLLTGDYGYTF
>TRBJ2-2|TRBV29-1|NA
CSAPGETGELFF
>TRBJ2-1|TRBV2|large
CASSGDRSSYNEQFF
>TRBJ2-7|TRBV6-5|NA
CASSPRGQTYEQYF
>TRBJ2-2|TRBV24-1|NA
CATRSPNTGELFF
>TRBJ2-7|TRBV7-6|NA
CASRLAAGNYEQYF
>TRBJ2-1|TRBV25-1|medium-sized
CASSSGVWNEQFF
>TRBJ2-3|TRBV28|medium-sized
CASSFPGLQKNTQYF
>TRBJ2-7|TRBV29-1|medium-sized
CSVELAGEGEQYF
>TRBJ2-7|TRBV29-1|NA
CSVEGPGSYEQYF
>TRBJ2-1|TRBV29-1|NA
CSVVESYNEQFF
>TRBJ2-2|TRBV6-5|NA
CASSYRINTGELFF